A single sample gave rise to the 10 T cell receptor beta chains below, sequenced in a study of technical replicates of blood from a handful of donors (dated by TCRdb to about 2017). Receptor libraries were prepared by the immunoSEQ multiplex PCR assay. The table comes from immuneACCESS by way of TCRdb, which keeps in-frame sequences with V and J called. Part of the clones is missing from these tables; in studies checked, under half for an unresolved V gene and the rest for unknown reasons. This sample comprises approximately 74,000 clones, 75% to 90% of them detected only once. The ten largest account for approximately 5% of the sample. Sequencing was done on a sample of PBMCs. The receptor source for this set is a human donor in good health. Some clones in this sample may be carry-over from other donors' samples.

The J gene is TRBJ2-7, the V gene TRBV7-2, with D unclear. Germline-derived CDR1 and CDR2 are SGHTA and FQGNSA. The length of the CDR3 is 14 residues. Trimming shortened V by 4 bases and J by 2 bases, and 12 bases separated the two germline ends. The CDR3 DNA reads as TGTGCCAGCAGCTCGATGGCCTCCGCCTACGAGCAGTACTTC. Translated, it gives CASSSMASAYEQYF.

This chain connects TRBV4-2 to TRBJ1-1; D is uncertain. In germline, CDR1 is LGHNA, CDR2 YNFKEQ. This CDR3 has 15 amino acids. Trimming stripped 0 bases from V and 6 bases from J, with 14 bases between. The CDR3 DNA is TGTGCCAGCAGCCAAGATAGTGGGAGCCGACCTGAAGCTTTCTTT. As protein: CASSQDSGSRPEAFF.

The chain uses TRBV30 and TRBJ2-1, with D perhaps matching TRBD2 (6 bases). This CDR3 spans 17 amino acids. Trimming stripped 0 bases from V and 2 bases from J, with 17 bases between. CDR1 and CDR2 from the germline V gene are GTSNPN and SVGIG (reference sequence). This CDR3 is CAWSVLSGTVAYNEQFF. The CDR3, as DNA: TGTGCCTGGAGTGTATTATCCGGGACTGTCGCCTACAATGAGCAGTTCTTC. Using reference TRBV30 and TRBJ2-1 for the parts outside the CDR3, the full variable domain is SQTIHQWPATLVQPVGSPLSLECTVEGTSNPNLYWYRQAAGRGLQLLFYSVGIGQISSEVPQNLSASRPQDRQFILSSKKLLLSDSGFYLCAWSVLSGTVAYNEQFFGPGTRLTVL.

The V call is TRBV2, the J call TRBJ1-1, with a possible D match to TRBD1 (6 bases). Germline-derived CDR1 and CDR2 are SNHLY and FYNNEI. The V and J ends lost 6 bases and 6 bases respectively, with 23 bases between them. This CDR3 contains 16 residues. The CDR3 is CASRAAGGGLGAEAFF. In DNA form, the CDR3 reads TGTGCCAGCAGGGCCGCGGGGGGGGGCCTAGGGGCTGAAGCTTTCTTT. Looking up the rest from reference TRBV2 and TRBJ1-1 gives the full variable domain: EPEVTQTPSHQVTQMGQEVILRCVPISNHLYFYWYRQILGQKVEFLVSFYNNEISEKSEIFDDQFSVERPDGSNFTLKIRSTKLEDSAMYFCASRAAGGGLGAEAFFGQGTRLTVV.

This clone came up once. V and J are TRBV6-5 and TRBJ2-3, with 8 bases lining up with TRBD2. The CDR3 is 16 residues long. Germline trimming cut 3 bases from V and 6 bases from J; bases unmatched to any gene: 11. CDR1 MNHEY and CDR2 SVGAGI come from the germline V gene. The CDR3 loop is CASSYSSGSSRDTQYF. DNA of the CDR3: TGTGCCAGCAGTTATTCTAGCGGGTCCAGCCGGGATACGCAGTATTTT.

The CDR3 DNA follows: TGCGCCAGCAGCTTGGAAACTAGCGGGCGGTACAATGAGCAGTTCTTC. Translation: CASSLETSGRYNEQFF. The chain employs TRBV5-1 and TRBJ2-1, with 9 bases that match TRBD2. CDR1 and CDR2 from the germline V gene are SGHRS and YFSETQ. CDR3 size: 16 residues. Trimming at V came to 0 bases and at J to 4 bases, leaving 5 bases not matched to a gene.

V gene TRBV18 combines with J gene TRBJ2-5; TRBD2 matches at 8 bases. This CDR3 is 14 amino acids long. The V gene end was trimmed by 1 base and the J gene end by 9 bases; junction bases not matched to a gene: 7. Germline V gives CDR1 KGHSH, CDR2 LQKENI. The CDR3 loop reads CASSPLLAVGAQYF. The CDR3 DNA is TGTGCCAGCTCACCACTACTAGCGGTTGGGGCCCAGTACTTC.

The sample holds one count of this clone. The chain couples TRBV6-7 to TRBJ1-6; maybe TRBD1 (6 bases). TRBV6-7 is an ORF; its function is uncertain. The CDR3 extends over 12 amino acids. The V gene lost 6 bases and the J gene lost 15 bases, with 15 bases spanning the gap. Written as DNA, the CDR3 is TGTGCCAGCAGCAATAAACTCAGGGGCCTCCACTTT. It specifies CASSNKLRGLHF.

The gene calls are TRBV6-1 and TRBJ2-3; 8 positions match TRBD2. With 8 bases clipped from V and 4 bases from J, the junction kept 5 bases outside the gene matches. This CDR3 contains 13 residues. CDR1 and CDR2 from the germline V gene are MNHNS and SASEGT. The DNA of the CDR3 is TGTGCCAGCGAGGGGACTAGTTCAGATACGCAGTATTTT. Its protein product is CASEGTSSDTQYF.

This chain uses TRBV7-9 with TRBJ1-2, with 9 bases identical to TRBD1. Germline loops: CDR1 SEHNR, CDR2 FQNEAQ (reference sequence). The CDR3 runs 16 residues. After removal of 0 bases from V and 2 bases from J, the junction contained 4 bases not matched to a gene. CDR3 sequence: CASSLATGGKNYGYTF. The CDR3 DNA reads TGTGCCAGCAGCTTAGCAACAGGGGGCAAGAACTATGGCTACACCTTC.